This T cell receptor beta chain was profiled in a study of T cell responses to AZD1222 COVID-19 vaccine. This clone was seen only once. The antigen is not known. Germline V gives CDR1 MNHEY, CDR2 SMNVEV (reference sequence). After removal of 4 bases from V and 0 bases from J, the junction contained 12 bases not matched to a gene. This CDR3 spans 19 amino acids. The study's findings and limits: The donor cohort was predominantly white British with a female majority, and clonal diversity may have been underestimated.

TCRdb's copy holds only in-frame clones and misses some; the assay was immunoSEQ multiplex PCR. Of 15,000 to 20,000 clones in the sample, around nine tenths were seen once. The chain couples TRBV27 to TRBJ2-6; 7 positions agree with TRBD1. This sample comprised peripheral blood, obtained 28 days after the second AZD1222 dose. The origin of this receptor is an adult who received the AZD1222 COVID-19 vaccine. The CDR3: CASSSMITGVYSGANVLTF. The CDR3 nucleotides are TGTGCCAGCAGTTCCATGATTACAGGGGTCTACTCTGGGGCCAACGTCCTGACTTTC.